The T cell receptor beta chain under discussion was sequenced for a study of blood T cell repertoires in COVID-19. Study background: Samples representing acute and convalescent COVID-19 were sourced from the United States, Italy and Spain. T cells, B-cell-depleted T cells, or PBMCs supplied cDNA or gDNA.

This CDR3 region has 13 residues. Germline CDR1 reads MDHEN; CDR2 reads SYDVKM. V lost 2 bases to trimming and J lost 5 bases; unmatched junction nucleotides: 1. As handled by the study authors: Reference gene primer amplification yielded estimated nucleated cell counts. Method: immunoSEQ multiplex PCR; TCRdb's copy keeps in-frame clones and lacks some. The DNA was the basis for D and trimming; V, J and clone size are from that table. Here the sample spans about 79,000 clones, around 88% being singletons. Sequences were obtained from peripheral blood. The source is a man aged 70 or older with active or convalescent COVID-19. The rearrangement uses TRBV28 and TRBJ1-1, with 8 bases aligning to TRBD1. CDR3: CASSLRQGTEAFF. In DNA, the CDR3 is TGTGCCAGCAGTTTACGACAGGGGACTGAAGCTTTCTTT. Based on the CDR3 plus reference TRBV28 and TRBJ1-1, the full variable domain is DVKVTQSSRYLVKRTGEKVFLECVQDMDHENMFWYRQDPGLGLRLIYFSYDVKMKEKGDIPEGYSVSREKKERFSLILESASTNQTSMYLCASSLRQGTEAFFGQGTRLTVV.